The T cell receptor (beta chain) described here comes from a study of cytomegalovirus exposure and HLA in healthy donors. For the study at large: Researchers found that 81% of under 450 genotyped donors fell within the Caucasian-associated ancestry cluster. General observations from the study: Apart from CMV serostatus, no immune exposure information was available.

CDR1 is MRHNA, CDR2 SNTAGT, per germline. This CDR3 contains 15 residues. Unmatched junction bases numbered 1, after V lost 4 bases and J lost 4 bases. Notes on this clone: Its matching antigen is unknown.

Primers for the PCR totalled 60 Vbeta and 13 Jbeta. The method was immunoSEQ multiplex PCR; TCRdb's version includes in-frame clones alone and lacks a portion of them. The table shows under 200,000 clones, with over 70% occurring only once. This chain connects TRBV6-4 to TRBJ2-1; 13 bases line up with TRBD2. Source material: PBMCs. This sequence originates from a middle-aged man in good health and CMV-seropositive. CDR3 in DNA: TGTGCCAGCAGTGCACTAGCGGGAGGGTACAATGAGCAGTTCTTC. It yields the protein CASSALAGGYNEQFF.